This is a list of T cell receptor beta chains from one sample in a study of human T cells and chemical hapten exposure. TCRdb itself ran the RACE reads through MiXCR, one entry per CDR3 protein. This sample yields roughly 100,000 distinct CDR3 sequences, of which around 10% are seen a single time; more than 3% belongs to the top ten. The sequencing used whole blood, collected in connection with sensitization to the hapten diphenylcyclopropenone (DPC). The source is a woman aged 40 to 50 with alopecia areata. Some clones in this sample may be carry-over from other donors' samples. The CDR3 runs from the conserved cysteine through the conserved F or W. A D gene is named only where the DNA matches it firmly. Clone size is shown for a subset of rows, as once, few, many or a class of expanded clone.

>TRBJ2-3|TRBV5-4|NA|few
TGTGCCAGCAGCTCCCGGCGGGAACCCACCGAACCATTTTTT
CASSSRREPTEPFF
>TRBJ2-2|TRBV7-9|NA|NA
TGTGCCAGCAGCCCACCGACGGACGGGGAGCTGTTTTTT
CASSPPTDGELFF
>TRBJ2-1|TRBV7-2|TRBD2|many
TGTGCCAGCAGCTTAAATAAGGTAGCGGGCGGGTACAATGAGCAGTTCTTC
CASSLNKVAGGYNEQFF
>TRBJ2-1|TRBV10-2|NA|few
TGCGCCAGCAGTGGCAGTTCCCTAAGCTCCTACAATGAGCAGTTCTTC
CASSGSSLSSYNEQFF
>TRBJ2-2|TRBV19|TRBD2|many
TGTGCCAGTAGTGTTACCGGAGCGGGGGCCCCCACCGGGGAGCTGTTTTTT
CASSVTGAGAPTGELFF
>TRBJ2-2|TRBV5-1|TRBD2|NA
TGCGCCAGCAGCTCGACTAGCGGGATGAACACCGGGGAGCTGTTTTTT
CASSSTSGMNTGELFF
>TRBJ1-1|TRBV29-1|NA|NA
TGCAGCGTTGAAGATCCTGGGTACCTGAACACTGAAGCTTTCTTT
CSVEDPGYLNTEAFF
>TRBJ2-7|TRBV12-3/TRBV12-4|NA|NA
TGTGCCAGCAGTTTAATCGGTGGGGGGGAGCAGTACTTC
CASSLIGGGEQYF
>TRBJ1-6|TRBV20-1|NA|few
TGCAGTGCTAGTGGCGCCGCGAGTCTCCGGGCACCCCTCCACTTT
CSASGAASLRAPLHF
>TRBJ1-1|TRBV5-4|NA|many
TGTGCCAGCAGCTTGGGTCCGGGACGACCGAACACTGAAGCTTTCTTT
CASSLGPGRPNTEAFF
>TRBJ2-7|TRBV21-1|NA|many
TGTGCCAGCAGCAAAGGCGGGCAGGCAGGTTGCGAGCAGTACTTC
CASSKGGQAGCEQYF
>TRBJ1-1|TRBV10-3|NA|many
TGTGCCACCAGACAGTCCGCCGAAGCTTTCTTT
CATRQSAEAFF
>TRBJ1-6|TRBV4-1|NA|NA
TGCGCCAGCAGCCCCCCCGGGTCATGGGCTCCCCTCCACTTT
CASSPPGSWAPLHF
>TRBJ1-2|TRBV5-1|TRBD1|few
TGCGCCAGCAGCTTGGTGACAGGGGGCAACTATGGCTACACCTTC
CASSLVTGGNYGYTF
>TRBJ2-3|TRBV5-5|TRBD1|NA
TGTGCCAGCAGCTCCGGGACAGTCACAGATACGCAGTATTTT
CASSSGTVTDTQYF
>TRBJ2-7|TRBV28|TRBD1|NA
TGTGCCAGCAGGGATGGACAGGGGGTATACGAGCAGTACTTC
CASRDGQGVYEQYF
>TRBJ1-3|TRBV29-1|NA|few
TGCAGCGTTGAAGGGGCTAACTCTGGAAACACCATATATTTT
CSVEGANSGNTIYF
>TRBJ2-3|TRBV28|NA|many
TGTGCCAGCAGTTTCCCCGTGGGGCGTATGCTGGGCACAGATACGCAGTATTTT
CASSFPVGRMLGTDTQYF
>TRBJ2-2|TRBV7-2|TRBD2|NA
TGTGCCAGCACCTCGGCGCAGCGGGGTTCCGGGGAGCTGTTTTTT
CASTSAQRGSGELFF
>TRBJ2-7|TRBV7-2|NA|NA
TGTGCCAGCAGCTTGGAGAGGACCTACTCCTACGAGCAGTACTTC
CASSLERTYSYEQYF
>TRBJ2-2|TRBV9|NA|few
TGTGCCAGCAGCGTAGAGGGGGTCTTCGGGGAGCTGTTTTTT
CASSVEGVFGELFF
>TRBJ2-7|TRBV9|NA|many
TGTGCCAGCAGCCTCGTGTGGGGCTCCGGCGAGCAGTACTTC
CASSLVWGSGEQYF
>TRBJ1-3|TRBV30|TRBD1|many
TGTGCCTGGAGTGTACGTCCGGGACAGAAACTTACAAACACCATATATTTT
CAWSVRPGQKLTNTIYF
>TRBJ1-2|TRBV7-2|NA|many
TGTGCCAGCTCCCCTGGACAACCCTGGGATGGCTACACCTTC
CASSPGQPWDGYTF
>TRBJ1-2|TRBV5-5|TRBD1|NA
TGTGCCAGCAGCTTAGGGACAGAGATGGGAGATGGCTACACCTTC
CASSLGTEMGDGYTF
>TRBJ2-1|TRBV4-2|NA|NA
TGTGCCAGCAGCAAGACTGGAACGGGTTCTCGGTCCCGCTCCTACAATGAGCAGTTCTTC
CASSKTGTGSRSRSYNEQFF
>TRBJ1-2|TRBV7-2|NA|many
TGTGCCAGCAGCCACGGGGGGATACTATCGATTCGCTATGGCTACACCTTC
CASSHGGILSIRYGYTF
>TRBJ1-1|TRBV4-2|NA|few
TGTGCCAGCAGCGGCCTCATGAACACTGAAGCTTTCTTT
CASSGLMNTEAFF
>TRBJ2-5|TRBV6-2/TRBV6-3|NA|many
TGTGCCAGCAGTTACTCCACAGGGACCCAAGAGACCCAGTACTTC
CASSYSTGTQETQYF
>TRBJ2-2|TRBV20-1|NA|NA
TGCAGTGCTAGAGATCTCTTTAGGGCTGGGAACACCGGGGAGCTGTTTTTT
CSARDLFRAGNTGELFF
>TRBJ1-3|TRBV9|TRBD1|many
TGTGCCAGCAGCGGACCCCGTGGACAGGGACTTGCTGGAAACACCATATATTTT
CASSGPRGQGLAGNTIYF
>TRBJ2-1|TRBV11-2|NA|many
TGTGCCAGCAGCTTTATCGCCTACAATGAGCAGTTCTTC
CASSFIAYNEQFF
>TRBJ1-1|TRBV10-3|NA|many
TGTGCCATCAGTGGTCAGGAGAACACTGAAGCTTTCTTT
CAISGQENTEAFF
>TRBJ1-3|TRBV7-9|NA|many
TGTGCCAGCAGCTCGGTTTCGAACACCATATATTTT
CASSSVSNTIYF
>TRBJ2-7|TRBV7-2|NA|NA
TGTGCCAGCAGCCCTTTGGGGGGGGGCTTGGACGAGCAGTACTTC
CASSPLGGGLDEQYF
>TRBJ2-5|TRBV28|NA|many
TGTGCCAGCAGTTTCCCCGGGGAAGAGACCCAGTACTTC
CASSFPGEETQYF
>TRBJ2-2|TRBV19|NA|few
TGTGCCAGTAGTATCAACACCGGGGAGCTGTTTTTT
CASSINTGELFF
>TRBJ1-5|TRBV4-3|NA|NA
TGCGCCAGCAGCCAAGGGGCCGGGAAAAGTCAGCCCCAGCATTTT
CASSQGAGKSQPQHF
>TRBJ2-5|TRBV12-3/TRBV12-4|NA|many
TGTGCCAGCAGTCTGGGGCTAGGTTCCGAGACCCAGTACTTC
CASSLGLGSETQYF
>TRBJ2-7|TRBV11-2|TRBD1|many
TGTGCCAGCAGCTTAGATGGGGACAGATACTACGAGCAGTACTTC
CASSLDGDRYYEQYF
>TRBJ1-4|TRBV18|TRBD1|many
TGTGCCAGCTCACCGGACAGGGGAGGCGAAAAACTGTTTTTT
CASSPDRGGEKLFF
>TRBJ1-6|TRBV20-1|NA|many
TGCAGTGCTAGAGACGCGTCACCCCTCCACTTT
CSARDASPLHF
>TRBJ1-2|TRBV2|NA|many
TGTGCCAGCATTCCCGCTTACAGGGCCCTCTATGGCTACACCTTC
CASIPAYRALYGYTF
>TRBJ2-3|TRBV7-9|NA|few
TGTGCCAGCAGCAGCCGGGACCACTCGGCGAATACGCAGTATTTT
CASSSRDHSANTQYF
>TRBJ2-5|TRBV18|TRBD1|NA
TGTGCCAGCTCACTTACAACCGGGACAGAAGAGACCCAGTACTTC
CASSLTTGTEETQYF
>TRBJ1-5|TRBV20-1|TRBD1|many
TGCAGTGCTAGAGCGAGATCTGGGACAGCCGGACAGCCCCAGCATTTT
CSARARSGTAGQPQHF
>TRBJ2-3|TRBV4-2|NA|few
TGTGCCAGCAGCCCCGGAGGTTCGGGGGCCTGGGGCACAGATACGCAGTATTTT
CASSPGGSGAWGTDTQYF
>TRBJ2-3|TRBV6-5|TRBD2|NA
TGTGCCAGCAGTTACATTGGGACTAGCGGGACCACAGATACGCAGTATTTT
CASSYIGTSGTTDTQYF
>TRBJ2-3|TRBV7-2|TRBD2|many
TGTGCCAGCAGCAACCTATTGCGGGGGGGCTTAGATACGCAGTATTTT
CASSNLLRGGLDTQYF
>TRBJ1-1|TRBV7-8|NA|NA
TGTGCCAGCAGCTCTCAGGGGTGGGACACTGAAGCTTTCTTT
CASSSQGWDTEAFF
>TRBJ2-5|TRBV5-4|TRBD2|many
TGTGCCAGCAGCACCGGACTAGCCCAAGAGACCCAGTACTTC
CASSTGLAQETQYF